The sequence of this T cell receptor beta chain was determined in a study of blood T cell repertoires in COVID-19. Across the study: From T cells, B-cell-depleted T cells, or PBMCs came the material, which was cDNA or gDNA.

Some clones are missing from TCRdb's copy, which holds only in-frame ones; the method was immunoSEQ multiplex PCR. The data contain hundreds of thousands of clones, around four fifths of them singletons. This clone was picked up a small number of times. Enrollees, about 18 to 95 years old, lived in fewer than 25 US areas. Sample: PBMCs or T cells enriched from blood (not recorded which). The clonotype originates from a woman aged 40-49 years who had been exposed to COVID-19.

The CDR3 reads CASSLDVESVHNSPLHF. In DNA form, the CDR3 reads TGTGCCAGCAGCTTAGATGTTGAATCGGTCCATAATTCACCCCTCCACTTT. This rearrangement joins TRBV11-2 to TRBJ1-6; the D is unclear. Per germline, CDR1 SGHAT and CDR2 FQNNGV. The V end lost 0 bases, the J end lost 5 bases, and 14 bases lay between the germline ends. There are 17 residues in the CDR3.